Listed here are 10 T cell receptor beta chains from one sample, sequenced in a study of vaccination and CD4 T cells after COVID-19. For these TCRs, the target antigens are not known. The treatment denotes: approximately nine-day PBMC culture with coronavirus spike peptide pools or control peptides (ViraFEST assay). Scientists ran DNA taken from cultured CD4+ T cells through the Oncomine TCR Beta short-read assay for sequencing. TCRdb re-called the PCR reads through MiXCR, storing one row per CDR3 protein. This table has fewer than 16,000 distinct CDR3 sequences, approximately 57% appearing once. Sequencing was carried out using CD4+ T cells from blood, cultured in vitro. The receptors stem from a human donor who had recovered from COVID-19.

The V call is TRBV4-1, the J call TRBJ1-2; maybe TRBD1 (6 bases). The CDR3 contains 15 residues. Germline V gives CDR1 MGHRA, CDR2 YSYEKL. Between the trimmed V and J ends, which lost 0 bases and 4 bases, there was a span of 12 bases. As DNA, the CDR3 is TGCGCCAGCAGCCAAGATGGGGGCAGGCCCTATGGCTACACCTTC. Its translation: CASSQDGGRPYGYTF.

This clonotype was recorded a few times. The CDR3 spells CSALTASGGLGETQYF. The CDR3 coding sequence is TGCAGCGCCCTGACGGCTAGCGGGGGGTTAGGCGAGACCCAGTACTTC. The rearrangement links TRBV29-1 to TRBJ2-5, with 11 positions matching TRBD2. The J segment lost 5 bases and the V segment lost 7 bases, leaving 15 bases of the junction unmatched. There are 16 residues in the CDR3. Germline-derived CDR1 and CDR2 are SQVTM and ANQGSEA.

This chain uses TRBV5-1 with TRBJ2-7; 11 bases fit TRBD1. V was pared by 3 bases and J by 4 bases, with 3 bases of the junction left unmatched. This CDR3 is 14 amino acids long. Germline-derived CDR1 and CDR2 are SGHRS and YFSETQ. CDR3 nucleotide sequence: TGCGCCAGCAGCTCCGGGACAGGGGGTTACGAGCAGTACTTC. Translation gives CASSSGTGGYEQYF.

This clonotype was seen more than once but under ten times. J is TRBJ2-3 and V is TRBV20-1; perhaps D is TRBD1 or TRBD2 (5 bases each). The CDR3 is 14 amino acids. Trimming shortened V by 3 bases and J by 0 bases, and 10 bases separated the two germline ends. Looked up from germline, CDR1 is DFQATT and CDR2 is SNEGSKA (reference sequence). Here the CDR3 reads CSASRDRSTDTQYF. Here the CDR3 DNA reads TGCAGTGCTAGCAGGGACCGAAGCACAGATACGCAGTATTTT.

There are a few counts of this clonotype. V gene TRBV19 combines with J gene TRBJ1-6, with 10 bases that match TRBD1. The CDR3 is 14 residues long. Per germline, CDR1 LNHDA and CDR2 SQIVND (reference sequence). V trimming: 10 bases; J trimming: 8 bases; junction bases outside the gene matches: 8. For the CDR3, the DNA is TGTGCCACCTCGGACAGGGGGTTGTATTCACCCCTCCACTTT. This encodes CATSDRGLYSPLHF. The full variable domain, with the rest looked up from reference TRBV19 and TRBJ1-6, is DGGITQSPKYLFRKEGQNVTLSCEQNLNHDAMYWYRQDPGQGLRLIYYSQIVNDFQKGDIAEGYSVSREKKESFPLTVTSAQKNPTAFYLCATSDRGLYSPLHFGNGTRLTVT.

The J gene is TRBJ2-7, the V gene TRBV7-8; D is perhaps TRBD1 (5 bases). Per the germline V gene, CDR1 is SGHVS and CDR2 is FQNEAQ. V was clipped by 2 bases and J by 3 bases, with 14 bases between them. The CDR3 is made up of 15 amino acids. The CDR3 nucleotides are TGTGCCAGCAGCTTACTCCCCGACAGTCACTACGAGCAGTACTTC. This translates into CASSLLPDSHYEQYF.

Only one count was recorded for this clonotype. V usage is TRBV5-4 and J usage is TRBJ1-6, with D perhaps matching TRBD1 (5 bases). V was cut by 5 bases and J by 6 bases, with 15 bases left in between. Per germline, CDR1 SGHNT and CDR2 YYREEE (reference sequence). The CDR3 is made up of 15 amino acids. The DNA of the CDR3 is TGTGCCAGCAGTCTTAGGGACGGACCTAATTCACCCCTCCACTTT. As protein: CASSLRDGPNSPLHF.

This chain connects TRBV10-3 to TRBJ2-1, with 7 nucleotides matching TRBD2. The CDR3 sequence is 16 residues long. V lost 0 bases to trimming and J lost 3 bases; unmatched junction nucleotides: 5. Germline CDR1 reads ENHRY; CDR2 reads SYGVKD. Written as DNA, the CDR3 is TGTGCCATCAGTGAGTCTGGGGGGGGTGTCTACAATGAGCAGTTCTTC. Translated: CAISESGGGVYNEQFF.

The chain combines TRBV29-1 with TRBJ2-3, with TRBD1 identical over 9 bases. CDR3 length: 16 residues. J gave up 3 bases and V 2 bases, and 9 bases lay outside the gene matches. CDR1 is SQVTM, CDR2 ANQGSEA, per germline. CDR3 DNA sequence: TGCAGCGTTGAACTAGGGACAGGGAAGTTGACAGATACGCAGTATTTT. Translated, it gives CSVELGTGKLTDTQYF.

The chain has TRBV20-1 and TRBJ2-7; unclear D gene. Germline CDR1 DFQATT, CDR2 SNEGSKA (reference sequence). Trimming removed 0 bases at V and 3 bases at J, with 9 bases between. The CDR3 spans 13 residues. CDR3 residues: CSARDPGYYEQYF. CDR3 bases: TGCAGTGCTAGAGATCCTGGGTACTACGAGCAGTACTTC.